This TCR beta chain was recovered during a study of shared clonotypes between healthy human individuals. A word on this clone: Its antigen remains unknown.

V was pared by 6 bases and J by 4 bases, with 15 bases between. CDR1 and CDR2 (germline): SNHLY, FYNNEI. This CDR3 spans 15 amino acids. The study's findings and limits: An effect of sequencing depth on clonotype sharing among donors was expected. Rarefaction showed that sequencing of sorted subsets was incomplete (despite large depth).

The table came from immunoSEQ multiplex PCR; TCRdb's copy has only in-frame clones and leaves some out. The profile shows some 650,000 clones, about 96% of them singletons. Adult Caucasians living in Nashville, Tennessee made up all of the donors. Memory CD4+ cells were the fraction left after CD45RA+ naive selection. The specimen was naive CD4+ T cells sorted from blood. Subset specified: CD45RA+ positively selected. The V and J genes are TRBV2 and TRBJ2-2; maybe TRBD1 (6 bases). This receptor was identified in a woman aged 25 to 45 in good health. The CDR3 coding sequence is TGTGCCAGCAGAGCACAGGGAATTACCACCGGGGAGCTGTTTTTT. It is translated as CASRAQGITTGELFF.